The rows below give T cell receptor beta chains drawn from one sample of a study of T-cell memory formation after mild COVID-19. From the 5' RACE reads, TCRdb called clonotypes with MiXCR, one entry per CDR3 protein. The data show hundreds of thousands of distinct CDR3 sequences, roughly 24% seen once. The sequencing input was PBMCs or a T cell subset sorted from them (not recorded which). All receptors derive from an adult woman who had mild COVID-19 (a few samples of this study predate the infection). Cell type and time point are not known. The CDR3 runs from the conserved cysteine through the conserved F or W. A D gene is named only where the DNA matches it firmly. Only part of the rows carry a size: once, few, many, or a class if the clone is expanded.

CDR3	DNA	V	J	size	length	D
CASSLGYGTSNEKLFF	TGTGCCAGCAGCTTGGGATACGGAACCTCTAATGAAAAACTGTTTTTT	TRBV5-6	TRBJ1-4	NA	16	NA
CASSESGRAGVYRETQYF	TGTGCCAGCAGTGAATCCGGGCGAGCGGGGGTTTATAGAGAGACCCAGTACTTC	TRBV25-1	TRBJ2-5	few	18	TRBD2
CASSPWDRGTTNEKLFF	TGTGCCAGCAGCCCCTGGGACAGGGGTACAACTAATGAAAAACTGTTTTTT	TRBV7-2	TRBJ1-4	few	17	TRBD1
CASSPFRGTEAFF	TGTGCCAGTAGTCCTTTCCGGGGCACTGAAGCTTTCTTT	TRBV19	TRBJ1-1	NA	13	NA
CSVGGQLYGYTF	TGCAGTGTGGGGGGGCAGCTCTATGGCTACACCTTC	TRBV20-1	TRBJ1-2	NA	12	NA
CASSLHGRGGDEQYF	TGTGCCAGCAGCTTGCACGGGCGGGGAGGTGACGAGCAGTACTTC	TRBV7-2	TRBJ2-7	NA	15	NA
CASSPTGDRGNIQYF	TGTGCCAGCAGCCCGACGGGGGACAGGGGAAACATTCAGTACTTC	TRBV5-5	TRBJ2-4	NA	15	TRBD1
CASSSGTSRREQYF	TGTGCCAGCAGTTCCGGGACCAGTAGGAGAGAGCAGTACTTC	TRBV6-5	TRBJ2-7	NA	14	NA
CASRKTESYGYTF	TGTGCCAGCAGAAAAACAGAGTCCTATGGCTACACCTTC	TRBV12-3/TRBV12-4	TRBJ1-2	few	13	NA
CASSEQGTKNIQYF	TGTGCCAGCAGCGAACAGGGGACCAAAAACATTCAGTACTTC	TRBV5-6	TRBJ2-4	once	14	TRBD1
CASSQRGSPTSYTF	TGTGCCAGCAGCCAACGAGGCAGCCCCACGAGCTACACCTTC	TRBV3-1	TRBJ1-2	few	14	NA
CAWFTGYYGYTF	TGTGCCTGGTTTACAGGTTACTATGGCTACACCTTC	TRBV30	TRBJ1-2	few	12	NA
CAISRGTVNTEAFF	TGTGCCATCAGCCGCGGGACGGTGAACACTGAAGCTTTCTTT	TRBV10-3	TRBJ1-1	NA	14	NA
CASWGWRQGANTEAFF	TGTGCCAGCTGGGGGTGGAGACAGGGGGCCAACACTGAAGCTTTCTTT	TRBV7-9	TRBJ1-1	few	16	TRBD1
CASSLDPTNYGYTF	TGCGCCAGCAGCTTGGATCCGACCAACTATGGCTACACCTTC	TRBV5-1	TRBJ1-2	NA	14	NA
CASGGDGGTQYF	TGTGCTAGTGGTGGGGATGGGGGGACCCAGTACTTC	TRBV12-5	TRBJ2-5	NA	12	NA
CASSQEVNNQPQHF	TGTGCCAGCAGCCAAGAGGTCAACAATCAGCCCCAGCATTTT	TRBV4-2	TRBJ1-5	NA	14	NA
CASSQEGSGGIYEQYF	TGCGCCAGCAGCCAAGAGGGGAGCGGAGGAATCTACGAGCAGTACTTC	TRBV4-3	TRBJ2-7	few	16	NA
CASGRGSPNEQFF	TGTGCCAGCGGCAGGGGGAGCCCCAATGAGCAGTTCTTC	TRBV7-9	TRBJ2-1	NA	13	TRBD1
CASSLTGEGTDTQYF	TGTGCCAGCAGCTTGACGGGAGAGGGCACAGATACGCAGTATTTT	TRBV13	TRBJ2-3	few	15	NA
CASSLDSGQNYEQYF	TGCGCCAGCAGCTTGGATTCGGGACAGAACTACGAGCAGTACTTC	TRBV5-1	TRBJ2-7	NA	15	TRBD1
CASSVNDSPLHF	TGTGCCAGCAGCGTTAATGATTCACCCCTCCACTTT	TRBV7-2	TRBJ1-6	NA	12	NA
CASSLGEDPHKGQYF	TGTGCCAGCAGCCTAGGGGAGGACCCCCACAAGGGGCAGTATTTT	TRBV12-3/TRBV12-4	TRBJ2-3	NA	15	NA
CSAKGTTGVGGYTF	TGCAGCGCGAAGGGGACGACAGGGGTCGGAGGCTACACCTTC	TRBV29-1	TRBJ1-2	NA	14	TRBD1
CASSLRLAEAYEQYF	TGTGCCAGCAGCCTCAGACTAGCAGAAGCCTACGAGCAGTACTTC	TRBV11-3	TRBJ2-7	few	15	TRBD2
CASRHAEGQGSGANVLTF	TGTGCCAGCAGACACGCGGAGGGACAGGGCTCTGGGGCCAACGTCCTGACTTTC	TRBV4-2	TRBJ2-6	NA	18	TRBD1
CASSPAPGTGIDEQYF	TGTGCCAGCAGCCCTGCGCCCGGGACAGGTATTGACGAGCAGTACTTC	TRBV7-9	TRBJ2-7	NA	16	TRBD1
CASSPDPTGRGTEAFF	TGTGCCAGCAGCCCCGACCCGACAGGGCGGGGGACTGAAGCTTTCTTT	TRBV7-3	TRBJ1-1	few	16	TRBD1
CASSLGGGQGYEQYF	TGTGCCAGCAGCTTAGGTGGGGGACAGGGCTACGAGCAGTACTTC	TRBV7-8	TRBJ2-7	NA	15	TRBD1
CASSTGQGETQYF	TGCGCCAGCAGCACCGGACAGGGCGAGACCCAGTACTTC	TRBV5-1	TRBJ2-5	few	13	TRBD1
CASSQDPGLAGGVTGELFF	TGCGCCAGCAGCCAAGATCCGGGACTAGCGGGGGGCGTAACCGGGGAGCTGTTTTTT	TRBV4-1	TRBJ2-2	few	19	TRBD2
CASSRPGASSGNTIYF	TGTGCCAGCAGTCGCCCGGGAGCCAGCTCTGGAAACACCATATATTTT	TRBV7-9	TRBJ1-3	few	16	NA
CASSLRTSGNLGPDTQYF	TGTGCCAGCAGCCTGCGGACTAGCGGGAACCTGGGGCCAGATACGCAGTATTTT	TRBV7-9	TRBJ2-3	NA	18	TRBD2
CASSDSGNEQYF	TGTGCCAGCAGTGACTCTGGTAACGAGCAGTACTTC	TRBV6-4	TRBJ2-7	NA	12	NA
CASSIAGVGYEQYF	TGTGCCAGCAGCATAGCGGGAGTCGGCTACGAGCAGTACTTC	TRBV6-2/TRBV6-3	TRBJ2-7	NA	14	TRBD2
CASNGLGRTEAFF	TGTGCCAGCAATGGACTGGGCCGCACTGAAGCTTTCTTT	TRBV6-2/TRBV6-3	TRBJ1-1	few	13	NA
CASIPSSYNEQFF	TGTGCCAGCATACCCAGCTCCTACAATGAGCAGTTCTTC	TRBV27	TRBJ2-1	few	13	NA
CASSYKRGRGYEQYF	TGTGCCAGCAGCTATAAGCGGGGCCGAGGCTACGAGCAGTACTTC	TRBV5-6	TRBJ2-7	NA	15	TRBD2
CSARGGYRSYEQYF	TGCAGTGCTAGAGGAGGGTACAGAAGCTACGAGCAGTACTTC	TRBV20-1	TRBJ2-7	few	14	NA
CATSDFEGDIQYF	TGTGCCACCAGTGATTTCGAGGGGGACATTCAGTACTTC	TRBV24-1	TRBJ2-4	NA	13	NA
CSARDAGGSYNEQFF	TGCAGTGCTAGAGATGCCGGGGGCTCCTACAATGAGCAGTTCTTC	TRBV20-1	TRBJ2-1	NA	15	NA
CASSYGGGANGYTF	TGTGCCAGCAGTTACGGAGGGGGCGCGAATGGCTACACCTTC	TRBV6-5	TRBJ1-2	few	14	TRBD1
CATSRGTGPYEQYF	TGTGCCACCAGCAGAGGGACAGGGCCCTACGAGCAGTACTTC	TRBV15	TRBJ2-7	NA	14	TRBD1
CASSHSTGTGELFF	TGTGCCAGCAGCCACTCCACCGGAACCGGGGAGCTGTTTTTT	TRBV7-3	TRBJ2-2	few	14	NA
CASSIATGGGPQHF	TGTGCCAGTAGTATAGCTACAGGTGGTGGCCCCCAGCATTTT	TRBV19	TRBJ1-5	NA	14	NA